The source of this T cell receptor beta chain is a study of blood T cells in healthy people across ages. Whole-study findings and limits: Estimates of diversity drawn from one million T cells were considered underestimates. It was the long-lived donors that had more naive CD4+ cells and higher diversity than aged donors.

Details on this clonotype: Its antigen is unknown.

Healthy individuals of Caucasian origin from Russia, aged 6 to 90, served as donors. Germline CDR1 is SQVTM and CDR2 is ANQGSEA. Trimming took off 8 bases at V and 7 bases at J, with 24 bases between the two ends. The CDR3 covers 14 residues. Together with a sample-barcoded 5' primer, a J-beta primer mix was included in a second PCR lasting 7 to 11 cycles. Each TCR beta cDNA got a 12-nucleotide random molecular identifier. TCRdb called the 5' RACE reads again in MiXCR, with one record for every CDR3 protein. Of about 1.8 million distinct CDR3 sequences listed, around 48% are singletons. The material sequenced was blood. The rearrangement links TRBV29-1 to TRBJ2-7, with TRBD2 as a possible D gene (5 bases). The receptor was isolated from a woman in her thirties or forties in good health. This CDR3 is CSTMRGGTSGEQYF. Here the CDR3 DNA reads TGCAGCACCATGAGAGGAGGCACGTCGGGAGAGCAGTACTTC.